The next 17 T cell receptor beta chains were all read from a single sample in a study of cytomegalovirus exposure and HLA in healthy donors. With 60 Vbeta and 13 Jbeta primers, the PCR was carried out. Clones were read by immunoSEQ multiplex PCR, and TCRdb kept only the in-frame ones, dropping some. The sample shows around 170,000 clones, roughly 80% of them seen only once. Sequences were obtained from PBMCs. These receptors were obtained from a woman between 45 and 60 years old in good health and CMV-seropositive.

The CDR3, as DNA: TGTGCCAGCAGTCCAGCGCAGGGGTACGGCTACGAGCAGTACTTC. Protein: CASSPAQGYGYEQYF. This chain connects TRBV6-1 to TRBJ2-5; maybe TRBD1 (6 bases). Matching the DNA end better, TRBJ2-7 makes the J call doubtful. The length of the CDR3 is 15 residues. Germline CDR1 MNHNS, CDR2 SASEGT.

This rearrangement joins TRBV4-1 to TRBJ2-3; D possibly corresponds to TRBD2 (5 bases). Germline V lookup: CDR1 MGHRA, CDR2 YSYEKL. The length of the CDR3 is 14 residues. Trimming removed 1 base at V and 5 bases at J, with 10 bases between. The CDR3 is CASSQGERGDTQYF. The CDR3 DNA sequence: TGCGCCAGCAGCCAAGGGGAACGGGGAGATACGCAGTATTTT.

The CDR3 DNA sequence: TGTGCCAGCAGCTCAGGTCTAACGGGAGGGACCCAGTACTTC. It is translated as CASSSGLTGGTQYF. This rearrangement joins TRBV7-2 to TRBJ2-5; 7 bases map to TRBD2. V lost 4 bases to trimming and J lost 7 bases; unmatched junction nucleotides: 9. The CDR3 has 14 amino acids. The germline V gene encodes CDR1 SGHTA and CDR2 FQGNSA.

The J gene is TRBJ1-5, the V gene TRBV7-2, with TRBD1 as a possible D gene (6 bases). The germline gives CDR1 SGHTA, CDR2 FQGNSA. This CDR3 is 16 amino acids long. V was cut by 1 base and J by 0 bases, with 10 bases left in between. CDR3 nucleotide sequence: TGTGCCAGCAGCTTAGGGGGACACCTTAGCAATCAGCCCCAGCATTTT. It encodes CASSLGGHLSNQPQHF. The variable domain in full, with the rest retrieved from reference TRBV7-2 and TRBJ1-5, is GAGVSQSPSNKVTEKGKDVELRCDPISGHTALYWYRQSLGQGLEFLIYFQGNSAPDKSGLPSDRFSAERTGGSVSTLTIQRTQQEDSAVYLCASSLGGHLSNQPQHFGDGTRLSIL.

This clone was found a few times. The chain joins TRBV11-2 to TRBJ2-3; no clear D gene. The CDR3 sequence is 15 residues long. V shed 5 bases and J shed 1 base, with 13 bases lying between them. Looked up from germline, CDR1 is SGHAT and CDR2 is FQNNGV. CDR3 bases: TGTGCCAGCAGCGATAACGCGGCCGGCACAGATACGCAGTATTTT. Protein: CASSDNAAGTDTQYF.

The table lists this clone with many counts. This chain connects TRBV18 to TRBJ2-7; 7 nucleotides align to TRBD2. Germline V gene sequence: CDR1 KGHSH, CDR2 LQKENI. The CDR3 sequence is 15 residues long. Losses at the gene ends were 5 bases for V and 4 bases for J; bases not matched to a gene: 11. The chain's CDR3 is CASSTTTGGKYEQYF. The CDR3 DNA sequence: TGTGCCAGCTCAACCACGACCGGGGGGAAGTACGAGCAGTACTTC. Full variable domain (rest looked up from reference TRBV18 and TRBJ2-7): NAGVMQNPRHLVRRRGQEARLRCSPMKGHSHVYWYRQLPEEGLKFMVYLQKENIIDESGMPKERFSAEFPKEGPSILRIQQVVRGDSAAYFCASSTTTGGKYEQYFGPGTRLTVT.

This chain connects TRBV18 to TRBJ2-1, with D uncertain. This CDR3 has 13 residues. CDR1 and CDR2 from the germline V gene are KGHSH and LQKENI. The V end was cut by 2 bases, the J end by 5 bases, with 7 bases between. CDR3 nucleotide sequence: TGTGCCAGCTCACCAAGGAGAGACAATGAGCAGTTCTTC. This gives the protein CASSPRRDNEQFF.

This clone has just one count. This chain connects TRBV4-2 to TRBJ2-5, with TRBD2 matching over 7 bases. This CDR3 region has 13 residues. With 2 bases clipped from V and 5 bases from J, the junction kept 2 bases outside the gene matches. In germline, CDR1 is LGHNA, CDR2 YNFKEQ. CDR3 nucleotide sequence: TGTGCCAGCAGCCAATCCGGGGGGGAGACCCAGTACTTC. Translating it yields CASSQSGGETQYF.

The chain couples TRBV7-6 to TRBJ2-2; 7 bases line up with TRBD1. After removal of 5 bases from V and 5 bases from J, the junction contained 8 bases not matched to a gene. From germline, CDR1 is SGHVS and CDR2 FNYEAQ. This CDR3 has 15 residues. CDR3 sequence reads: CASSLNRGTTGELFF. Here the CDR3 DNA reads TGTGCCAGCAGCCTAAACAGGGGTACTACCGGGGAGCTGTTTTTT.

The CDR3 protein is CATRQGGHEQYF. The CDR3 bases are TGTGCCACCCGACAGGGAGGTCACGAGCAGTACTTC. This chain joins TRBV19 and TRBJ2-7, with a weak D call TRBD1 (7 bases). From germline, CDR1 is LNHDA and CDR2 SQIVND (reference sequence). Between the trimmed V and J ends, which lost 10 bases and 5 bases, there was a span of 15 bases. This CDR3 has 12 residues.

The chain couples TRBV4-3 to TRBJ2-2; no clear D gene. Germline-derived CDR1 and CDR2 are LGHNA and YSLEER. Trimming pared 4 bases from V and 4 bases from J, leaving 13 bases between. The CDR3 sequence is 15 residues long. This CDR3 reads CASSLALRITGELFF. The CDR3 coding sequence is TGCGCCAGCAGCCTGGCCTTACGTATCACCGGGGAGCTGTTTTTT.

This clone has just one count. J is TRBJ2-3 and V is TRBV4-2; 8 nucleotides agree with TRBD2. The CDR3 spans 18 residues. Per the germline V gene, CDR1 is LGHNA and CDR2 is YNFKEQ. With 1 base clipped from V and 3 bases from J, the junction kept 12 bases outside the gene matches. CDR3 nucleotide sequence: TGTGCCAGCAGCCAAGTGGGTATTGGCGGGGGGCGTACAGATACGCAGTATTTT. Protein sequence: CASSQVGIGGGRTDTQYF.

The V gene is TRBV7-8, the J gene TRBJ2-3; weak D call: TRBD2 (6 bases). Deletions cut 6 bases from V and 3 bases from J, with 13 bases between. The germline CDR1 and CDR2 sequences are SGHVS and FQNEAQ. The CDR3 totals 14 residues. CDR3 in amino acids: CASSQERATDTQYF. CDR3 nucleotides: TGTGCCAGCAGTCAGGAGCGGGCAACAGATACGCAGTATTTT.

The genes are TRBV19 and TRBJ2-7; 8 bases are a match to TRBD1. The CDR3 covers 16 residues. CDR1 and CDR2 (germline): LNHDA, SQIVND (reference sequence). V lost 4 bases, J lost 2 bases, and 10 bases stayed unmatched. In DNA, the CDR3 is TGTGCCAGTAGTACCCTCGGGACAGGAATACCCTACGAGCAGTACTTC. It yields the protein CASSTLGTGIPYEQYF.

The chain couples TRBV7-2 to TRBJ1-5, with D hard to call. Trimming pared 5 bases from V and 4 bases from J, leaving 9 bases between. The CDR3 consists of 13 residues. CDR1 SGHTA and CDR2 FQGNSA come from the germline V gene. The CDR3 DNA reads TGTGCCAGCAGCCGGGGAGGGAATCAGCCCCAGCATTTT. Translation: CASSRGGNQPQHF.

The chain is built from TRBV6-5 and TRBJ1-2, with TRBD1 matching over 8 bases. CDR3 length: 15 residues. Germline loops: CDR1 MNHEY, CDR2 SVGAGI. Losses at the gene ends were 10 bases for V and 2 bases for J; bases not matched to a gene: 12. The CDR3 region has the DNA TGTGCCACTCGGACAGGGAGTCCCCTAAACTATGGCTACACCTTC. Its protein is CATRTGSPLNYGYTF.

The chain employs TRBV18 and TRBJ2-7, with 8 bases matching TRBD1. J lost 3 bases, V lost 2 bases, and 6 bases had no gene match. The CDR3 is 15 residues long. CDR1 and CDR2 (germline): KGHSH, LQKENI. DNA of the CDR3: TGTGCCAGCTCACCAGAGGCAGGGGGCAGCTACGAGCAGTACTTC. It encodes CASSPEAGGSYEQYF. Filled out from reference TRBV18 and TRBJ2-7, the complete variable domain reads NAGVMQNPRHLVRRRGQEARLRCSPMKGHSHVYWYRQLPEEGLKFMVYLQKENIIDESGMPKERFSAEFPKEGPSILRIQQVVRGDSAAYFCASSPEAGGSYEQYFGPGTRLTVT.